This T cell receptor beta chain derives from a study of T cell repertoires in cytomegalovirus infection. About the research overall: Public TCR beta signature analysis indicated the presence of both CMV infection and matching HLA type.

This CDR3 is built from 15 residues. V was trimmed by 7 bases and J by 3 bases, leaving 19 bases between them. Germline V gene lookup returns CDR1 MNHEY and CDR2 SMNVEV (reference sequence). MiXCR was run by TCRdb on the reads, yielding one entry per CDR3 protein. The repertoire consists of 310,000 or so distinct CDR3 sequences, with about a quarter occurring once and the leading ten covering 11% to 15%. Study-wide results and caveats: The study found HLA-C-restricted CMV-specific TCR beta clonotypes dominating the ex vivo response.

This clonotype has just a few counts. Its antigen is undetermined. The source is a human donor in good health (CMV status not recorded). Some clones in this sample may be carry-over from other donors' samples. The sample taken for sequencing was PBMCs. The chain carries TRBV27 and TRBJ2-7; tentatively, D is TRBD1 (6 bases). In nucleotides, the CDR3 is TGTGCCAGCAAAACAGGGACAATAATCCGCTACGAGCAGTACTTC. Translating gives CASKTGTIIRYEQYF.